The sequence of this T cell receptor (beta chain) was determined in a study of T cell repertoires in cytomegalovirus infection. Study details: Selection of CMV epitopes for the study included recently identified HLA-C-restricted and well-studied HLA-B-restricted ones. CMV infection and matching HLA type were both indicated by public TCR beta signatures. Study-level findings and limits: Clonotypes of TCR beta that were HLA-C-restricted and CMV-specific dominated the ex vivo response. Of the TCR beta families, the public ones yielded a cumulative frequency that identified carriers of CMV plus the relevant HLA.

The CDR3 runs 14 residues. V lost 1 base and J lost 3; bases outside the gene matches: 2. Germline CDR1 reads MDHEN; CDR2 reads SYDVKM. This clonotype was found many times. Its antigen is unidentified. TCRdb reprocessed the reads via MiXCR and lists one record per CDR3 protein. The sample has hundreds of thousands of distinct CDR3 sequences; about 31% are singletons. This TCR was recovered from a human donor in good health (CMV status not recorded). Some clones in this sample may be carry-over from other donors' samples. The rearrangement joins TRBV28 to TRBJ1-1; 7 positions match TRBD1. The starting material was cultured CD8+ T cells from PBMCs, obtained from culture after CMV antigen stimulation. In DNA, the CDR3 is TGTGCCAGCAGTTTATCGACAGGGTACACTGAAGCTTTCTTT. The encoded protein is CASSLSTGYTEAFF.